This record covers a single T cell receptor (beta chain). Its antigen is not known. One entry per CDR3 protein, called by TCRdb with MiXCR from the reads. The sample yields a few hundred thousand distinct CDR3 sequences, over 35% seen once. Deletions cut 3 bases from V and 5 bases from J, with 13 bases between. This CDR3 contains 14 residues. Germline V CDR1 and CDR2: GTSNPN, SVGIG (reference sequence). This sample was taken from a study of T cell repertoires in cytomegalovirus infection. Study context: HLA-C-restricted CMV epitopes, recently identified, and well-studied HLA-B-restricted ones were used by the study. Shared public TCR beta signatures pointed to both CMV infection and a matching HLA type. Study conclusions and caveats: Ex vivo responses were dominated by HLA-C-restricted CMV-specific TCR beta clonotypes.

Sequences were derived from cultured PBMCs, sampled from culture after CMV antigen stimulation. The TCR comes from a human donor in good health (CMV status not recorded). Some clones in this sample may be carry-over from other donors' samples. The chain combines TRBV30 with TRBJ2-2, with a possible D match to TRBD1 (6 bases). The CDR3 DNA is TGTGCCTGGAGACGAAAAGGGGGAACCGGGGAGCTGTTTTTT. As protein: CAWRRKGGTGELFF.